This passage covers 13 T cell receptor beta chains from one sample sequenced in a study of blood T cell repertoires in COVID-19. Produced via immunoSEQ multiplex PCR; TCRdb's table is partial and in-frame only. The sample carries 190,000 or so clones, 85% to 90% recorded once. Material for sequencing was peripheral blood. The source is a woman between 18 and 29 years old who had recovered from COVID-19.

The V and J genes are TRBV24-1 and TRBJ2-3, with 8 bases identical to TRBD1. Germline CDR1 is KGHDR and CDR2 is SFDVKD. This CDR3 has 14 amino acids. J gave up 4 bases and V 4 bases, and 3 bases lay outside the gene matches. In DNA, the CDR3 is TGTGCCACCAGTGACGGACAGGGCCCAGATACGCAGTATTTT. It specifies CATSDGQGPDTQYF.

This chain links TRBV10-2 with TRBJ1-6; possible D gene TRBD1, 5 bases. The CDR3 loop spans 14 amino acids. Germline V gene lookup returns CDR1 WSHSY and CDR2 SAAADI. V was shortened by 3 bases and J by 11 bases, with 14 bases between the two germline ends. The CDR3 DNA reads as TGCGCCAGCAGTGAATTAGTGGGGCGCGCACCCCTCCACTTT. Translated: CASSELVGRAPLHF.

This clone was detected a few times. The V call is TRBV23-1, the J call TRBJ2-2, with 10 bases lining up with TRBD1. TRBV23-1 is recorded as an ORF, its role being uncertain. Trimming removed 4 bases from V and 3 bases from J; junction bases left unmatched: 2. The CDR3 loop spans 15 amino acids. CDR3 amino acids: CASSPGQGHTGELFF. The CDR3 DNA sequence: TGCGCCAGCAGTCCGGGACAGGGGCACACCGGGGAGCTGTTTTTT.

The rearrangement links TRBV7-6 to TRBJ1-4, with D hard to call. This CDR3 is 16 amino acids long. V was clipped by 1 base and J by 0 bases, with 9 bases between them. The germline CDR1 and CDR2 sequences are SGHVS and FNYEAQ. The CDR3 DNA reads TGTGCCAGCAGCTTAGTGGCCGGGACAACTAATGAAAAACTGTTTTTT. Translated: CASSLVAGTTNEKLFF.

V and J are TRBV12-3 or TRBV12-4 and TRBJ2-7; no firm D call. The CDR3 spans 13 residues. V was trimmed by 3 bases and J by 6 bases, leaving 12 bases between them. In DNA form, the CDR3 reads TGTGCCAGCAGTTTTAATGTCGGGTTCGAGCAGTACTTC. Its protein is CASSFNVGFEQYF.

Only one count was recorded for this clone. This CDR3 reads CASSMGQGASETQYF. CDR3 nucleotides: TGTGCCAGCTCTATGGGACAGGGGGCGTCTGAGACCCAGTACTTC. The chain is built from TRBV18 and TRBJ2-5, with 12 nucleotides matching TRBD1. This CDR3 is built from 15 residues. The ends lost 6 bases at V and 5 bases at J; junction bases unmatched: 7. Germline CDR1 is KGHSH and CDR2 is LQKENI. Filled out from reference TRBV18 and TRBJ2-5, the complete variable domain reads NAGVMQNPRHLVRRRGQEARLRCSPMKGHSHVYWYRQLPEEGLKFMVYLQKENIIDESGMPKERFSAEFPKEGPSILRIQQVVRGDSAAYFCASSMGQGASETQYFGPGTRLLVL.

CDR3 bases: TGTGCCAGCAGCATACAGGGAAGGGGAAATTCACCCCTCCACTTT. It encodes CASSIQGRGNSPLHF. V is TRBV11-2 and J is TRBJ1-6, with D possibly matching TRBD1 (6 bases). Germline loops: CDR1 SGHAT, CDR2 FQNNGV. With 5 bases removed from V and 7 bases from J, the gap between germline ends came to 15 bases. There are 15 residues in the CDR3.

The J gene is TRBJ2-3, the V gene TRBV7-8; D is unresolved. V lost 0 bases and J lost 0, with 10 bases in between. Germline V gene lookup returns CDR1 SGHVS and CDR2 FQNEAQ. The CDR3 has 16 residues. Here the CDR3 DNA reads TGTGCCAGCAGCTTAGCTTATGCGGCTAGCACAGATACGCAGTATTTT. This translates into CASSLAYAASTDTQYF.

CDR3 region: CASSFPIGQGDGYTF. CDR3 coding DNA: TGTGCCAGCAGCTTTCCGATAGGGCAGGGCGATGGCTACACCTTC. V usage is TRBV7-9 and J usage is TRBJ1-2, with D possibly TRBD1 on 5 matching bases. Germline V lookup: CDR1 SEHNR, CDR2 FQNEAQ (reference sequence). V was cut by 3 bases and J by 6 bases, with 17 bases left in between. This CDR3 contains 15 residues. The variable domain in full, with the rest retrieved from reference TRBV7-9 and TRBJ1-2, is DTGVSQNPRHKITKRGQNVTFRCDPISEHNRLYWYRQTLGQGPEFLTYFQNEAQLEKSRLLSDRFSAERPKGSFSTLEIQRTEQGDSAMYLCASSFPIGQGDGYTFGSGTRLTVV.

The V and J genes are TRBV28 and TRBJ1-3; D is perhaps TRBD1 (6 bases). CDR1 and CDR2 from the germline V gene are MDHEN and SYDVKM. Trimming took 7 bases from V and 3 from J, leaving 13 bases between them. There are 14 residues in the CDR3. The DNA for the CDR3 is TGTGCCAGCACGCCTGGGACATTTGGAAACACCATATATTTT. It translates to CASTPGTFGNTIYF. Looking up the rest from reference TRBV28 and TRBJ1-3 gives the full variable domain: DVKVTQSSRYLVKRTGEKVFLECVQDMDHENMFWYRQDPGLGLRLIYFSYDVKMKEKGDIPEGYSVSREKKERFSLILESASTNQTSMYLCASTPGTFGNTIYFGEGSWLTVV.

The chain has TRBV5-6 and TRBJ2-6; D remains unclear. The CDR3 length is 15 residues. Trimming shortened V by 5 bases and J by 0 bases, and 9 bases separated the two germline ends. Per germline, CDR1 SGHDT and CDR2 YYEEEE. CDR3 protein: CASRRQTSGANVLTF. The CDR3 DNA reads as TGTGCCAGCAGGAGGCAGACCTCTGGGGCCAACGTCCTGACTTTC.

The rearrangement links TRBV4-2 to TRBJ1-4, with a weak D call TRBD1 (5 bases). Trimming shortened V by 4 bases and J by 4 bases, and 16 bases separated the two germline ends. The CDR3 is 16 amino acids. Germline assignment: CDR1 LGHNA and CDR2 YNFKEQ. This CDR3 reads CASSRTPGGNNEKLFF. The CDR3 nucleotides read TGTGCCAGCAGCCGAACCCCGGGGGGAAATAATGAAAAACTGTTTTTT.

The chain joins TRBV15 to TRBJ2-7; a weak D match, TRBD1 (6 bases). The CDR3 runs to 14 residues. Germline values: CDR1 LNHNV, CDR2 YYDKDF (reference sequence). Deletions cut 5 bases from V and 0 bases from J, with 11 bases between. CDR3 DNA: TGTGCCACCAGCCTCCGGGACATCTCCTACGAGCAGTACGTC. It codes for CATSLRDISYEQYV.